This TCR beta chain was sequenced for a study of shared clonotypes between healthy human individuals. Study conclusions and caveats: The study sampled only blood, and tissue repertoires likely differ.

Terminally differentiated effector memory CD45RA+ cells were excluded by CCR7 positive selection of CD45RO-negative cells. The study drew its donors from healthy HIV-negative adults without recent acute infections or vaccinations. Every donor was a Caucasian adult from Nashville, Tennessee. Looked up from germline, CDR1 is LGHNA and CDR2 is YSLEER. This CDR3 comprises 15 residues. V dropped 1 base and J dropped 0 bases, with 10 bases sitting between them. As for this clone: The target antigen is unknown. The sample has other DNA sequences that encode this CDR3 too.

Researchers divided each subset's genomic DNA evenly across several immunoSEQ plates. TCRdb keeps only in-frame clones here, not all; method: immunoSEQ multiplex PCR. The repertoire has 1.5 million to 2.5 million clones, about 94% of them found once; the top ten carry 1% to 1.5%. This chain joins TRBV4-3 and TRBJ2-7; D perhaps matches TRBD2 (5 bases). Sequenced: naive CD8+ T cells sorted from blood. This TCR was recovered from a man younger than 35 in good health. CDR3 nucleotides: TGCGCCAGCAGCCAAGTGCTAGCAGCCTCCTACGAGCAGTACTTC. Amino acid sequence: CASSQVLAASYEQYF.